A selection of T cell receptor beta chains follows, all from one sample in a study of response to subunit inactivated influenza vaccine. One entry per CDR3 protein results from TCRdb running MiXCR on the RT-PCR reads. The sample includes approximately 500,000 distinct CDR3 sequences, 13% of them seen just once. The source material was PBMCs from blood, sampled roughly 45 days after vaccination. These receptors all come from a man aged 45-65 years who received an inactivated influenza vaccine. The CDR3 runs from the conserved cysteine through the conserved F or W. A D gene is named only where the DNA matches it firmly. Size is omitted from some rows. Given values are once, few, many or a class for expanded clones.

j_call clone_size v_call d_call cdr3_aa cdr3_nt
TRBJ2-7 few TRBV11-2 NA CASSLARTGTYEQYF TGTGCCAGCAGCTTAGCCCGGACGGGAACCTACGAGCAGTACTTC
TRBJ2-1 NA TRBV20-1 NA CSAIRVGGYNEQFF TGCAGTGCTATCAGGGTGGGGGGTTACAATGAGCAGTTCTTC
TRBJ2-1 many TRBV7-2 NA CASSLGDVIVYNEQFF TGTGCCAGCAGCTTAGGAGATGTAATAGTCTACAATGAGCAGTTCTTC
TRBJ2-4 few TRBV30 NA CAWSVQGNIQYF TGTGCCTGGAGTGTCCAGGGAAACATTCAGTACTTC
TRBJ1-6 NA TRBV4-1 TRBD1 CASSQGTGRSPLHF TGCGCCAGCAGCCAAGGGACAGGCCGTTCACCCCTCCACTTT
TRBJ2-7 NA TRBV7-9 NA CASFPLSGTDSYEQYF TGTGCCAGCTTTCCCTTATCCGGGACGGACTCCTACGAGCAGTACTTC
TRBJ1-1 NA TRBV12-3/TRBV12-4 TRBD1 CASSPRDSANTEAFF TGTGCCAGCAGCCCACGGGACAGCGCCAACACTGAAGCTTTCTTT
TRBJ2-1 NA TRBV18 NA CASSPLLRDEQFF TGTGCCAGCTCACCACTTCTTCGTGATGAGCAGTTCTTC
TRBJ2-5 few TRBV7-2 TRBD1 CASRPSDLRDRARTQYF TGTGCCAGCAGACCAAGTGACCTCCGGGACAGGGCCCGGACCCAGTACTTC
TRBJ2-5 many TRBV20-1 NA CSARGDSLMETQYF TGCAGTGCTAGAGGGGACTCGCTCATGGAGACCCAGTACTTC
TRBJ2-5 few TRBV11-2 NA CASSLAAGPGQYF TGTGCCAGCAGCTTAGCGGCGGGGCCGGGGCAGTACTTC
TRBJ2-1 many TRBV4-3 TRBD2 CASSQDVRSGISDEQFF TGCGCCAGCAGCCAAGATGTGCGGAGCGGGATAAGCGATGAGCAGTTCTTC
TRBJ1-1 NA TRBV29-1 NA CSVGEMNTEAFF TGCAGCGTTGGGGAAATGAACACTGAAGCTTTCTTT
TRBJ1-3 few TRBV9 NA CASRGESRGNTIYF TGTGCCAGCAGAGGAGAATCAAGAGGGAACACCATATATTTT
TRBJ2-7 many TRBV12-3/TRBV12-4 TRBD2 CASRRTSGGRSEQYF TGTGCCAGCAGAAGGACTAGCGGGGGTCGTTCCGAGCAGTACTTC
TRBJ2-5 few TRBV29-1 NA CSSQETQYF TGCAGCTCCCAAGAGACCCAGTACTTC
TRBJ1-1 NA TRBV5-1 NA CASSSSQGNTEAFF TGCGCCAGCAGCTCCTCACAGGGGAACACTGAAGCTTTCTTT
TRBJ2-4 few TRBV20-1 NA CSARVGRLAKNIQYF TGCAGTGCCAGGGTTGGACGGCTAGCCAAAAACATTCAGTACTTC
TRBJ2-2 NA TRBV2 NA CASSYTNRVELSPKINGELFF TGTGCCAGCAGTTACACTAACAGGGTTGAATTGTCTCCGAAAATTAACGGGGAGCTGTTTTTT
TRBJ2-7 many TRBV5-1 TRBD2 CASSSTSGSHSYEQYF TGCGCCAGCAGCTCGACTAGCGGGAGCCACTCCTACGAGCAGTACTTC
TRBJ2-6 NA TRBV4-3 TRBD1 CASSQFGTGGANVLTF TGCGCCAGCAGCCAATTCGGGACAGGGGGGGCCAACGTCCTGACTTTC
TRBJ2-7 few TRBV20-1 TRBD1 CSARDDRVEYEQYF TGCAGTGCTAGAGACGACAGGGTGGAATACGAGCAGTACTTC
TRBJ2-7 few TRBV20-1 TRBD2 CSARDGSGISYEQYF TGCAGTGCTAGAGATGGTAGCGGGATCTCCTACGAGCAGTACTTC
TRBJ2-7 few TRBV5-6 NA CASSYPTVSYEQYF TGTGCCAGCAGCTACCCGACAGTCTCCTACGAGCAGTACTTC
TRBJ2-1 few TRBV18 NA CASSPELYEQFF TGTGCCAGCTCACCAGAGCTGTATGAGCAGTTCTTC
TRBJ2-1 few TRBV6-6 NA CASTYNGNEQFF TGTGCCAGCACCTACAACGGCAATGAGCAGTTCTTC
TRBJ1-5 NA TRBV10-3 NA CAISESPGLNQPQHF TGTGCCATCAGTGAGTCGCCAGGCCTAAATCAGCCCCAGCATTTT
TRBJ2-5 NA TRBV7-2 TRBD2 CASSRQTSGQETQYF TGTGCCAGCAGCCGCCAAACTAGCGGACAAGAGACCCAGTACTTC
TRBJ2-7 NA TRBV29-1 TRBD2 CSVGHGLGGAYEQYF TGCAGCGTTGGACACGGTCTTGGGGGGGCCTACGAGCAGTACTTC
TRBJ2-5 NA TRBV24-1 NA CATSDQGHGETQYF TGTGCCACCAGTGACCAGGGTCACGGGGAGACCCAGTACTTC